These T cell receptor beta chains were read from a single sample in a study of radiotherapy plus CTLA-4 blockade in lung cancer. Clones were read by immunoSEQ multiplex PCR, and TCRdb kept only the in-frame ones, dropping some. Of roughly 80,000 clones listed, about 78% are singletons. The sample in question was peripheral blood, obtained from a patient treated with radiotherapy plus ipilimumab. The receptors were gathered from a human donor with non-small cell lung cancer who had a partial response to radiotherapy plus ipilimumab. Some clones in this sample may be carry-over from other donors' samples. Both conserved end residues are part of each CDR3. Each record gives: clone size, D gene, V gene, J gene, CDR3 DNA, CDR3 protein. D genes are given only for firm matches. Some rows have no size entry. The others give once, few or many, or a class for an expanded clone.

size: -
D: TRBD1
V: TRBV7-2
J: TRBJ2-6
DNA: TGTGCCAGCAGTCGGGACAGTACCTCTGGGGCCAACGTCCTGACTTTC
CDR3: CASSRDSTSGANVLTF

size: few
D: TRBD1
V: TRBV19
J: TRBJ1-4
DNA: TGTGCCAGTAGTATTGACAGGGGGAGTAACGAAAAACTGTTTTTT
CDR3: CASSIDRGSNEKLFF

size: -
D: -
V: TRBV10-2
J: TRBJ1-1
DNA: TGCGCCAGCAGTGAGTCGATTGGAGGACACACTGAAGCTTTCTTT
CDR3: CASSESIGGHTEAFF

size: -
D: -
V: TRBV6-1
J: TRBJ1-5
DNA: TGTGCCAGCAGTCCGTCCAGGGCTGAGCCCCAGCATTTT
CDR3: CASSPSRAEPQHF

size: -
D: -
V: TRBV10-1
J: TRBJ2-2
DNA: TGCGCCGTTAGCGGGAACACCGGGGAGCTGTTTTTT
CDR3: CAVSGNTGELFF

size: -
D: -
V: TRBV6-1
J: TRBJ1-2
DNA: TGTGCCAGCAGTCGTACAGGGTTGGCCGGCTACACCTTC
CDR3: CASSRTGLAGYTF

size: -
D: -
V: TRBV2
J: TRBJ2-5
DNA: TGTGCCAGCAGCCTAGGGCCCAGGGGCCAAGAGACCCAGTACTTC
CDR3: CASSLGPRGQETQYF

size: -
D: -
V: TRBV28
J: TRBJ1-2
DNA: TGTGCCAGCAGTTCGGGGGACGGCTACACCTTC
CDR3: CASSSGDGYTF

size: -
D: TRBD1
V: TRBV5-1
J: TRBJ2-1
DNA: TGCGCCAGCAGCCTCGACAGGGGGATGAGTAGTAATGAGCAGTTCTTC
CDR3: CASSLDRGMSSNEQFF

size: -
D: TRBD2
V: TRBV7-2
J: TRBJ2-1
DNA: TGCGCCAGCAGTTCCGGGACTATGGCCACGGGTGAGCAGTTCTTC
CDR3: CASSSGTMATGEQFF

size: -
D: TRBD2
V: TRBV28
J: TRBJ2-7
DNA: TGTGCCAGCAGTCCGACTAGCATGCGCGAGCAGTACTTC
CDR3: CASSPTSMREQYF

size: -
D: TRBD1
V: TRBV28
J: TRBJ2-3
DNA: TGTGCCAGCAGCGTACCCGACAGGGGGTGGACAGATACGCAGTATTTT
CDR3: CASSVPDRGWTDTQYF

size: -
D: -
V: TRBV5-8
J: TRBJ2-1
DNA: TGTGCCAGCAGCAACCTCGTGGGGGGGACAGGATACAATGAGCAGTTCTTC
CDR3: CASSNLVGGTGYNEQFF

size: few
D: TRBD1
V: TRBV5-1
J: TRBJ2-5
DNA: TGCGCCAGCAGCTTGGCCCCCGGGACAGGGATGGAGACCCAGTACTTC
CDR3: CASSLAPGTGMETQYF

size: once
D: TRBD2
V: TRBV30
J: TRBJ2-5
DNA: TGTGCCTGGAGTGCGGGAGGTGGAGAGACCCAGTACTTC
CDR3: CAWSAGGGETQYF

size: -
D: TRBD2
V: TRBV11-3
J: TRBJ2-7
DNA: TGTGCCAGCAGCTTAGATAGCGGGGGGGACTACGAGCAGTACTTC
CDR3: CASSLDSGGDYEQYF

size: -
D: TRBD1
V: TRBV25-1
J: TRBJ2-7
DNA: TGTGCCAGCAGTGACCTAAGGACAGGGTCCTACGAGCAGTACTTC
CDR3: CASSDLRTGSYEQYF

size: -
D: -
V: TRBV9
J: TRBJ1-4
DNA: TGTGCCAGCAGCCCTCATCCGACATCAACTAATGAAAAACTGTTTTTT
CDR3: CASSPHPTSTNEKLFF

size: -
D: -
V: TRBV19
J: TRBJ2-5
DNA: TGTGCCAGTAGTATCAACAGCCTACAAGAGACCCAGTACTTC
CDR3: CASSINSLQETQYF

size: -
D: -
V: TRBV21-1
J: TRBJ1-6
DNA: TGTGCCAGCAGCGGGACAGGATCGATGGACCTCCACTTT
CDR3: CASSGTGSMDLHF

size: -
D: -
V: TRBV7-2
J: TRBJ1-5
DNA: TGTGCCAGCAGCTTAAGGGGTAGGGCTAACAATCAGCCCCAGCATTTT
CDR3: CASSLRGRANNQPQHF

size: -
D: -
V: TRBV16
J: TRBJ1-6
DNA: TGTGCCAGCAGCCCCCTATTGGCGGGTGGTTCACCCCTCCACTTT
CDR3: CASSPLLAGGSPLHF

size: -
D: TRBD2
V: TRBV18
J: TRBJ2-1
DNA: TGTGCCAGCTCACCGACTAGCGGGAGCCATGAGCAGTTCTTC
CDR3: CASSPTSGSHEQFF

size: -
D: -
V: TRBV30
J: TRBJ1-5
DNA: TGTGCCTGGAGTGAACAGGGAAAGGATCAGCCCCAGCATTTT
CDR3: CAWSEQGKDQPQHF

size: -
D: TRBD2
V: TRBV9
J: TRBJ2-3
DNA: TGTGCCAGCAGCGACGGACTAGCGGGCCTCACAGATACGCAGTATTTT
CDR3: CASSDGLAGLTDTQYF

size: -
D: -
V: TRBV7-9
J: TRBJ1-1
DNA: TGTGCCAGCAGCTTAGGGGCGGGGGGATGGAACACTGAAGCTTTCTTT
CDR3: CASSLGAGGWNTEAFF

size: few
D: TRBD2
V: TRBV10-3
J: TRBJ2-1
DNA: TGTGCCACCTTTGACGGGAGGAGGGGCAATGAGCAGTTCTTC
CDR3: CATFDGRRGNEQFF

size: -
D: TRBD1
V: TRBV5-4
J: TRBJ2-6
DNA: TGTGCCAGCAGCTTGCGGGACAGGGGGGCCTACTCTGGGGCCAACGTCCTGACTTTC
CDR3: CASSLRDRGAYSGANVLTF

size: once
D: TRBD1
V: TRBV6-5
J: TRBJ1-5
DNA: TGTGCCAGCGGACAGGGGCGTCAGCCCCAGCATTTT
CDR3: CASGQGRQPQHF

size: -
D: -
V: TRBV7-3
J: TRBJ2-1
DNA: TGTGCCAGCAGCTTAACGGGCGATGAGCAGTTCTTC
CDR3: CASSLTGDEQFF

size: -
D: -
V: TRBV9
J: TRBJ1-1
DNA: TGTGCCAGCAGCGTAGCCGGGAACACTGAAGCTTTCTTT
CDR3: CASSVAGNTEAFF

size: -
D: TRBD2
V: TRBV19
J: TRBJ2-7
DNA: TGTGCCAGTAGTGGGGGGACTAGCGGATCCTACGAGCAGTACTTC
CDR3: CASSGGTSGSYEQYF

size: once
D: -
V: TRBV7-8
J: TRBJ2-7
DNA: TGTGCCAGCAGCCCGCGTCGTACCTCCTACTACGAGCAGTACTTC
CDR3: CASSPRRTSYYEQYF

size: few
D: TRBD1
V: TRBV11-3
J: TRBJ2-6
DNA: TGTGCCAGCAGCTCGGGGACAGACTCTCACTCTGGGGCCAACGTCCTGACTTTC
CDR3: CASSSGTDSHSGANVLTF

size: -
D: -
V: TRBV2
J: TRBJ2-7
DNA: TGTGCCAGTCGCCTAGGAGAGAGCTCCTACGAGCAGTACTTC
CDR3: CASRLGESSYEQYF

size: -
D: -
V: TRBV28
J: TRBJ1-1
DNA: TGTGCCAGCAGTTCCGCGTACGAATTT
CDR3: CASSSAYEF

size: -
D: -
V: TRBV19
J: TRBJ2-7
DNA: TGTGCCAGTAGTATCCCCGGGGGTAGCGGCTCCTACGAGCAGTACTTC
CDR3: CASSIPGGSGSYEQYF